A selection of T cell receptor beta chains follows, all from one sample in a study of blood T cell repertoires in COVID-19. Clones were sequenced by immunoSEQ multiplex PCR, and TCRdb holds only the in-frame ones, with some missing. The repertoire holds 200,000 to 300,000 clones, around 92% seen once, with approximately 2.6% in the top ten. Sequenced input: peripheral blood. The origin of the receptors is a person aged 18-30 years with COVID-19, enrolled during active disease. Both conserved end residues are part of each CDR3. Fields, in order: J gene, D gene, V gene, CDR3 DNA, CDR3 protein. The D gene is left open where the match is weak.

J: TRBJ2-1
D: TRBD2
V: TRBV7-2
DNA: TGTGCCAGCACTATACTAGCGGGGACTTACAATGAGCAGTTCTTC
CDR3: CASTILAGTYNEQFF

J: TRBJ1-2
D: -
V: TRBV9
DNA: TGTGCCAGCAGCGTGGCCCAGACTAACTATGGCTACACCTTC
CDR3: CASSVAQTNYGYTF

J: TRBJ2-1
D: TRBD2
V: TRBV2
DNA: TGTGCCAGCAGGGGGACTAGCGGGGGGAATGAGCAGTTCTTC
CDR3: CASRGTSGGNEQFF

J: TRBJ2-5
D: TRBD2
V: TRBV7-2
DNA: TGTGCCAGCAGTCGGACTAGCGGGAGGGCGTGGGAGACCCAGTACTTC
CDR3: CASSRTSGRAWETQYF

J: TRBJ2-3
D: TRBD2
V: TRBV5-5
DNA: TGTGCCAGCAGCTTGGCCCACGGACTAGCCACAGATACGCAGTATTTT
CDR3: CASSLAHGLATDTQYF

J: TRBJ2-5
D: TRBD2
V: TRBV7-8
DNA: TGTGCCAGCAAGGCCGGGAGGGCCGTAGAGACCCAGTACTTC
CDR3: CASKAGRAVETQYF

J: TRBJ1-1
D: -
V: TRBV6-6
DNA: TGTGCCAGCAGTTACGCAGAAATTGGCATTGAAGCTTTCTTT
CDR3: CASSYAEIGIEAFF

J: TRBJ2-1
D: -
V: TRBV4-2
DNA: TGTGCCAGCAGCCAAGACGAGACTCAATACAATGAGCAGTTCTTC
CDR3: CASSQDETQYNEQFF

J: TRBJ2-7
D: TRBD1
V: TRBV5-1
DNA: TGCGCCAGCAGCCCGGAGGGGACAGGTGTTCTTGGGCAGTACTTC
CDR3: CASSPEGTGVLGQYF

J: TRBJ2-7
D: TRBD1
V: TRBV19
DNA: TGTGCCAGTAGCCCCGGGACAGGGGAATACGAGCAGTACTTC
CDR3: CASSPGTGEYEQYF

J: TRBJ2-4
D: TRBD2
V: TRBV6-2/TRBV6-3
DNA: TGTGCCAGCAGTTCAGGACTAGCGGGATCGTCCAAAAACATTCAGTACTTC
CDR3: CASSSGLAGSSKNIQYF

J: TRBJ2-7
D: TRBD2
V: TRBV6-5
DNA: TGTGCCAGCAGGTCTAGCGGGAGGGGACACGAGCAGTACTTC
CDR3: CASRSSGRGHEQYF

J: TRBJ1-1
D: -
V: TRBV29-1
DNA: TGCAGCGTTGAAGGCCTTAGACATGCCTCTGAAGCTTTCTTT
CDR3: CSVEGLRHASEAFF

J: TRBJ2-3
D: TRBD2
V: TRBV5-1
DNA: TGCGCCAGCAGACCGACTAGCGGGATCACAGATACGCAGTATTTT
CDR3: CASRPTSGITDTQYF

J: TRBJ1-2
D: TRBD1
V: TRBV27
DNA: TGTGCCAGCAGCCCCCAGACAGGGGGCTATGGCTACACCTTC
CDR3: CASSPQTGGYGYTF